The rows below give T cell receptor beta chains drawn from one sample of a study of multiple sclerosis patients with progressive multifocal leukoencephalopathy. TCRdb's table, derived via immunoSEQ multiplex PCR, lists solely in-frame clones and lacks some. This table holds around 30,000 clones, about 90% found once. The source was PBMCs, collected from a patient treated with natalizumab. The receptor set was obtained from a human donor with multiple sclerosis. CDR3s include the opening cysteine and the closing phenylalanine or tryptophan. Fields, in order: V gene, D gene, clone size, J gene, CDR3 protein, CDR3 DNA. A D gene is named only where the DNA matches it firmly. Clone size, where shown, is once, few, many, or a class for clones that have expanded.

TRBV28	NA	NA	TRBJ2-2	CASTSGALGTGELFF	TGTGCCAGCACGTCCGGGGCATTGGGGACCGGGGAGCTGTTTTTT
TRBV29-1	TRBD2	NA	TRBJ2-2	CSVAARGANTGELFF	TGCAGCGTGGCCGCCCGGGGGGCGAACACCGGGGAGCTGTTTTTT
TRBV5-6	NA	NA	TRBJ1-3	CASNRGRIFGNTIYF	TGTGCCAGCAATAGGGGACGGATCTTTGGAAACACCATATATTTT
TRBV19	NA	once	TRBJ1-4	CASSMGSANEKLFF	TGTGCCAGTAGTATGGGTTCGGCTAATGAAAAACTGTTTTTT
TRBV2	NA	few	TRBJ1-1	CASPISSQGEAFF	TGTGCCAGCCCCATAAGTTCACAGGGTGAAGCTTTCTTT
TRBV7-2	NA	NA	TRBJ1-2	CASSLTMGGYTF	TGTGCCAGCAGCTTAACCATGGGGGGCTACACCTTC
TRBV10-2	NA	NA	TRBJ1-6	CAVGGTNNSPLHF	TGCGCCGTCGGGGGGACCAATAATTCACCCCTCCACTTT
TRBV29-1	NA	NA	TRBJ1-1	CSVELLGGRTEAFF	TGCAGCGTTGAATTGTTGGGAGGACGAACTGAAGCTTTCTTT
TRBV4-3	NA	NA	TRBJ1-5	CASSPSDSPNQPQHF	TGCGCCAGCAGCCCATCGGACAGCCCAAATCAGCCCCAGCATTTT
TRBV19	NA	NA	TRBJ1-2	CASTDRANYGYTF	TGTGCCAGTACCGACAGAGCTAACTATGGCTACACCTTC
TRBV7-2	NA	NA	TRBJ2-1	CAMWTGTEIEQFF	TGTGCCATGTGGACTGGAACGGAGATTGAGCAGTTCTTC
TRBV4-1	NA	NA	TRBJ2-1	CASGTNEQFF	TGCGCCAGTGGAACCAATGAGCAGTTCTTC
TRBV5-6	TRBD2	NA	TRBJ2-2	CASSFWSGFAGGSTGELFF	TGTGCCAGCAGCTTCTGGTCAGGGTTCGCGGGGGGGTCCACCGGGGAGCTGTTTTTT
TRBV6-5	NA	once	TRBJ1-5	CATQGDVGQPQHF	TGTGCCACCCAAGGGGACGTGGGTCAGCCCCAGCATTTT
TRBV5-4	NA	NA	TRBJ1-3	CASSLASESSGNTIYF	TGTGCCAGCAGCTTGGCCAGTGAGAGCTCTGGAAACACCATATATTTT
TRBV4-2	NA	NA	TRBJ2-4	CASSQVSGEKNIQYF	TGTGCCAGCAGCCAAGTTTCGGGGGAGAAAAACATTCAGTACTTC
TRBV6-4	NA	NA	TRBJ2-3	CASSDVGAATDTQYF	TGTGCCAGCAGTGACGTAGGGGCCGCCACAGATACGCAGTATTTT
TRBV6-1	NA	once	TRBJ1-2	CASSYTASSYTF	TGTGCCAGCAGTTATACGGCGTCAAGCTACACCTTC
TRBV7-9	NA	NA	TRBJ1-2	CASSLKGQDRYYGYTF	TGTGCCAGCAGCTTAAAGGGGCAGGACCGGTACTATGGCTACACCTTC
TRBV7-9	NA	once	TRBJ2-3	CASSLGTDTQYF	TGTGCCAGCAGCTTAGGGACAGATACGCAGTATTTT
TRBV6-5	NA	NA	TRBJ1-2	CASSYGKGDGYTF	TGTGCCAGCAGTTACGGAAAGGGGGATGGCTACACCTTC
TRBV5-1	NA	NA	TRBJ2-3	CASSGGRGAAGADTQYF	TGCGCCAGCAGCGGAGGAAGGGGGGCGGCTGGCGCAGATACGCAGTATTTT
TRBV2	NA	NA	TRBJ2-2	CASSTAGSLGELFF	TGTGCCAGCAGTACAGCCGGAAGCTTAGGGGAGCTGTTTTTT
TRBV11-2	NA	NA	TRBJ1-2	CASSLGQVRDYGYTF	TGTGCCAGCAGCTTAGGGCAGGTTCGGGACTATGGCTACACCTTC
TRBV7-9	NA	NA	TRBJ1-2	CASRLQGEAYGYTF	TGTGCCAGTAGACTACAGGGAGAGGCCTATGGCTACACCTTC
TRBV2	TRBD2	NA	TRBJ2-3	CASTHLAGRTDTQYF	TGTGCCAGCACCCACTTAGCGGGCCGCACAGATACGCAGTATTTT
TRBV29-1	NA	NA	TRBJ2-7	CSVGGDRTYEQYF	TGCAGCGTTGGGGGGGACCGTACCTACGAGCAGTACTTC
TRBV6-1	TRBD2	once	TRBJ2-5	CASSSSGGRETQYF	TGTGCCAGTAGTTCTAGCGGGGGGAGGGAGACCCAGTACTTC
TRBV7-3	TRBD1	NA	TRBJ2-2	CASSWRQGFTGELFF	TGTGCCAGCAGCTGGAGACAGGGGTTCACCGGGGAGCTGTTTTTT
TRBV6-4	TRBD2	NA	TRBJ2-3	CASSDRASGGTDTQYF	TGTGCCAGCAGTGACCGAGCTAGCGGGGGCACAGATACGCAGTATTTT
TRBV6-5	NA	NA	TRBJ1-1	CASRPAGRMNTEAFF	TGTGCCAGCAGGCCGGCAGGAAGGATGAACACTGAAGCTTTCTTT
TRBV5-8	NA	NA	TRBJ2-5	CASSLGFGTQYF	TGTGCCAGCAGCTTGGGTTTCGGGACCCAGTACTTC
TRBV2	TRBD1	once	TRBJ1-4	CASSPGQGYEKLFF	TGTGCCAGCAGCCCTGGACAGGGTTATGAAAAACTGTTTTTT
TRBV28	TRBD1	NA	TRBJ2-7	CASSEGTVVHEQYF	TGTGCCAGCAGCGAAGGGACAGTTGTACACGAGCAGTACTTC
TRBV9	NA	NA	TRBJ1-6	CASSVDGGTGSPLHF	TGTGCCAGCAGCGTAGATGGGGGGACGGGATCACCCCTCCACTTT
TRBV27	NA	NA	TRBJ2-1	CASSPPLTGEYNEQFF	TGTGCCAGCAGCCCACCCCTGACGGGGGAATACAATGAGCAGTTCTTC
TRBV4-2	TRBD1	NA	TRBJ2-7	CASSQDGDSYEQYF	TGTGCCAGCAGCCAAGATGGGGACAGCTACGAGCAGTACTTC
TRBV28	TRBD1	NA	TRBJ2-3	CASSPRTGSSTDTQYF	TGTGCCAGCAGTCCCCGGACAGGGAGCAGCACAGATACGCAGTATTTT
TRBV9	NA	NA	TRBJ2-2	CASSVEDTGELFF	TGTGCCAGCAGCGTAGAGGACACCGGGGAGCTGTTTTTT
TRBV10-3	NA	few	TRBJ1-2	CAITAEGIGGYGYTF	TGTGCCATCACGGCCGAGGGGATTGGGGGATATGGCTACACCTTC
TRBV4-1	TRBD2	NA	TRBJ2-7	CASSQVPSGGIYNEQYF	TGCGCCAGCAGCCAAGTCCCTAGCGGGGGAATCTACAACGAGCAGTACTTC
TRBV7-3	NA	NA	TRBJ2-3	CASSLTSSSGADTQYF	TGTGCCAGCAGCTTAACTTCGTCCAGCGGAGCAGATACGCAGTATTTT
TRBV11-2	NA	NA	TRBJ2-3	CASRREVTVDTQYF	TGTGCCAGCCGCAGGGAGGTAACGGTAGATACGCAGTATTTT
TRBV7-3	NA	NA	TRBJ1-1	CASSLTFMGRDTEAFF	TGTGCCAGCAGCTTAACGTTCATGGGACGTGACACTGAAGCTTTCTTT
TRBV5-6	NA	NA	TRBJ1-2	CASSPGGYGYTF	TGTGCCAGCAGCCCGGGTGGCTATGGCTACACCTTC
TRBV6-1	NA	NA	TRBJ2-7	CASSELGGGYEQYF	TGTGCCAGCAGTGAATTAGGGGGTGGCTACGAGCAGTACTTC
TRBV15	NA	once	TRBJ1-5	CATSRDGKVGQPQHF	TGTGCCACCAGCAGAGATGGTAAGGTAGGCCAGCCCCAGCATTTT
TRBV29-1	NA	NA	TRBJ2-2	CSGGQGPTGELFF	TGCAGCGGGGGGCAGGGACCGACCGGGGAGCTGTTTTTT
TRBV2	TRBD1	NA	TRBJ1-2	CASSEARGPGYTF	TGTGCCAGCAGTGAAGCCAGGGGGCCTGGCTACACCTTC
TRBV7-9	NA	NA	TRBJ2-7	CAVGPGREQYF	NA
TRBV4-1	TRBD1	NA	TRBJ2-2	CASSPGQGAKTGELFF	TGCGCCAGCAGCCCCGGACAGGGGGCAAAAACCGGGGAGCTGTTTTTT
TRBV7-2	TRBD2	few	TRBJ2-3	CASSFNSGGSADTQYF	TGTGCCAGCAGCTTCAATAGCGGGGGCTCGGCAGATACGCAGTATTTT
TRBV7-8	TRBD1	NA	TRBJ1-6	CASSLPGTGHSPLHF	TGTGCCAGCAGCTTACCGGGGACAGGGCATTCACCCCTCCACTTT
TRBV2	TRBD2	NA	TRBJ2-1	CASSVGGDEQFF	TGTGCCAGCAGTGTGGGAGGGGATGAGCAGTTCTTC